A single sample gave rise to the 16 T cell receptor beta chains below, sequenced in a study of cytomegalovirus exposure and HLA in healthy donors. Use of 60 Vbeta and 13 Jbeta primers characterized the PCR. The assay was immunoSEQ multiplex PCR, and TCRdb's table has in-frame clones only and misses some. Of 35,000 to 55,000 clones detected, 55% to 75% appear once; the ten largest clones hold 9.5% to 15%. Sequencing was performed on PBMCs. These receptors came from a man in his fifties or sixties in good health and CMV-seropositive.

This sequence joins TRBV29-1 and TRBJ2-7; weak D call: TRBD2 (6 bases). CDR3 length equals 15 residues. With 7 bases removed from V and 0 bases from J, the gap between germline ends came to 19 bases. CDR1 and CDR2 from the germline V gene are SQVTM and ANQGSEA. The CDR3, as DNA: TGCAGCGCGAGATTGGGGACTCAGAGCTCCTACGAGCAGTACTTC. It is translated as CSARLGTQSSYEQYF.

Only a few counts were recorded for this clone. The genes are TRBV9 and TRBJ1-2; possible D gene TRBD1, 5 bases. Germline V CDR1 and CDR2: SGDLS, YYNGEE. The length of the CDR3 is 13 residues. V was cut by 5 bases and J by 5 bases, with 13 bases left in between. CDR3 amino acids: CASRGRGEYGYTF. The CDR3 region has the DNA TGTGCCAGCAGGGGGCGGGGAGAGTATGGCTACACCTTC.

The chain is built from TRBV30 and TRBJ2-7, with D unresolved. Germline CDR1 GTSNPN, CDR2 SVGIG (reference sequence). This CDR3 has 11 residues. With 0 bases removed from V and 5 bases from J, the gap between germline ends came to 5 bases. The CDR3 DNA reads TGTGCCTGGAGTGTCCTCCACGAGCAGTACTTC. This sequence encodes CAWSVLHEQYF.

V gene TRBV10-1 combines with J gene TRBJ2-1, with TRBD1 matching over 11 bases. Germline V gene lookup returns CDR1 WNHNN and CDR2 SYGVQD (reference sequence). This CDR3 is built from 15 residues. Trimming cost V 2 bases and J 8 bases; bases outside gene matches: 5. As DNA, the CDR3 is TGCGCCAGCAGTGAGGGGACAGGGGGACGACATGAGCAGTTCTTC. Residues: CASSEGTGGRHEQFF.

The chain carries TRBV27 and TRBJ2-2; TRBD2 might be the D (6 bases). Trimming removed 4 bases from V and 5 bases from J, with 11 bases in between. CDR1 is MNHEY, CDR2 SMNVEV, per germline (reference sequence). The CDR3 runs to 14 residues. Written as DNA, the CDR3 is TGTGCCAGCAGTTCCCCGGGAGAAACCGGGGAGCTGTTTTTT. It is translated as CASSSPGETGELFF.

This clone was observed a single time. The V and J genes are TRBV7-2 and TRBJ2-1; 7 bases map to TRBD1. The CDR3 spans 15 residues. V lost 2 bases to trimming and J lost 8 bases; unmatched junction nucleotides: 9. Germline V gives CDR1 SGHTA, CDR2 FQGNSA. CDR3 region: CASSLRQGLGDEQFF. CDR3 in DNA: TGTGCCAGCAGCTTAAGACAGGGATTAGGGGATGAGCAGTTCTTC.

The chain combines TRBV19 with TRBJ2-2; D call uncertain. The V end lost 5 bases, the J end lost 4 bases, and 11 bases lay between the germline ends. CDR1 is LNHDA, CDR2 SQIVND, per germline (reference sequence). The CDR3 has 14 amino acids. The chain's CDR3 is CASSSPRRTGELFF. The CDR3 coding sequence is TGTGCCAGTAGTTCTCCCAGGCGCACCGGGGAGCTGTTTTTT.

This clone has more than one count but fewer than ten. The chain recombines TRBV19 with TRBJ1-5; D uncertain. This CDR3 contains 18 residues. The V end lost 6 bases, the J end lost 2 bases, and 23 bases lay between the germline ends. Germline V gene data show CDR1 as LNHDA and CDR2 as SQIVND (reference sequence). CDR3 in amino acids: CASSPKIWQVRGNQPQHF. Here the CDR3 DNA reads TGTGCCAGTAGCCCCAAGATCTGGCAGGTAAGAGGCAATCAGCCCCAGCATTTT.

DNA for the CDR3: TGCGCCAGCAGCCAAGAGGGGATCGGGGGGCTAGGACACACCGGGGAGCTGTTTTTT. It yields the protein CASSQEGIGGLGHTGELFF. The rearrangement uses TRBV4-3 and TRBJ2-2; D perhaps matches TRBD2 (7 bases). Trimming cost V 0 bases and J 3 bases, with 20 bases left between them. From germline, CDR1 is LGHNA and CDR2 YSLEER. The CDR3 consists of 19 residues.

This clone was detected only a few times. The rearrangement uses TRBV4-2 and TRBJ2-5, with 9 bases fitting TRBD2. Per the germline V gene, CDR1 is LGHNA and CDR2 is YNFKEQ. The CDR3 loop spans 17 amino acids. Trimming cost V 0 bases and J 5 bases; bases outside gene matches: 10. The CDR3 DNA sequence: TGTGCCAGCAGCCAAGATCTCGCGGGAGGGCCGGAGGAGACCCAGTACTTC. As protein: CASSQDLAGGPEETQYF.

The chain couples TRBV7-2 to TRBJ2-7; 9 bases are shared with TRBD1. The CDR3 totals 14 residues. Germline CDR1 is SGHTA and CDR2 is FQGNSA. Trimming took 5 bases from V and 11 from J; bases not matched to a gene: 13. The CDR3 coding sequence is TGTGCCAGCAGCGACTTACCGGGACAGGGTCGAAAGTACTTC. It specifies CASSDLPGQGRKYF. Variable domain in full (rest from reference TRBV7-2 and TRBJ2-7): GAGVSQSPSNKVTEKGKDVELRCDPISGHTALYWYRQSLGQGLEFLIYFQGNSAPDKSGLPSDRFSAERTGGSVSTLTIQRTQQEDSAVYLCASSDLPGQGRKYFGPGTRLTVT.

This chain's CDR3 is CASGLGALVLNTEAFF. The DNA for the CDR3 is TGTGCTAGTGGTTTGGGTGCCCTAGTTCTGAACACTGAAGCTTTCTTT. The chain uses TRBV12-5 and TRBJ1-1; D is undetermined. The germline CDR1 and CDR2 sequences are LGHNT and FRNRAP. This CDR3 has 16 residues. Deletions cut 1 base from V and 0 bases from J, with 12 bases between.

V gene TRBV6-5 combines with J gene TRBJ2-7, with D perhaps matching TRBD1 (6 bases). Germline assignment: CDR1 MNHEY and CDR2 SVGAGI. Trimming stripped 2 bases from V and 2 bases from J, with 13 bases between. There are 15 residues in the CDR3. The CDR3 region is CASSYGGRAAYEQYF. The CDR3 region has the DNA TGTGCCAGCAGTTACGGGGGCAGGGCGGCCTACGAGCAGTACTTC.

The V and J genes are TRBV18 and TRBJ1-1; D might be TRBD1 (5 bases). The CDR3 consists of 14 residues. Germline CDR1 reads KGHSH; CDR2 reads LQKENI. Trimming shortened V by 6 bases and J by 1 base, and 12 bases separated the two germline ends. CDR3 in DNA: TGTGCCAGCTCGCCTACCACAGGGAACACTGAAGCTTTCTTT. Protein sequence: CASSPTTGNTEAFF.

V gene TRBV7-3 combines with J gene TRBJ1-1, with 7 bases fitting TRBD1. This CDR3 spans 14 amino acids. The V gene end was trimmed by 4 bases and the J gene end by 4 bases; junction bases not matched to a gene: 6. Per the germline V gene, CDR1 is SGHTA and CDR2 is FQGTGA. The CDR3 DNA is TGTGCCAGCAGCTCTGCATCAGGGGGCACTGAAGCTTTCTTT. Residues: CASSSASGGTEAFF. The complete variable domain, with remaining parts taken from reference TRBV7-3 and TRBJ1-1, reads GAGVSQTPSNKVTEKGKYVELRCDPISGHTALYWYRQSLGQGPEFLIYFQGTGAADDSGLPNDRFFAVRPEGSVSTLKIQRTERGDSAVYLCASSSASGGTEAFFGQGTRLTVV.

The table lists this clone with a few counts. The chain couples TRBV7-2 to TRBJ2-4, with D perhaps matching TRBD2 (6 bases). The V end lost 6 bases, the J end lost 5 bases, and 14 bases lay between the germline ends. Germline V gene lookup returns CDR1 SGHTA and CDR2 FQGNSA. The CDR3 runs to 14 residues. CDR3: CASRQAGLQNIQYF. The CDR3 nucleotides are TGTGCCAGCAGACAGGCGGGACTCCAAAACATTCAGTACTTC.